Presented here are 10 T cell receptor beta chains from one specimen sequenced in a study of T cell responses to AZD1222 COVID-19 vaccine. Libraries were prepared by immunoSEQ multiplex PCR; TCRdb keeps only in-frame clonotypes and omits some of them. The sample has around 120,000 clones, 87% seen once. Sequencing used peripheral blood, obtained on day 0 of AZD1222 vaccination. All receptors derive from an adult in good health.

The chain recombines TRBV19 with TRBJ2-7, with 7 bases fitting TRBD1. Germline V gene sequence: CDR1 LNHDA, CDR2 SQIVND (reference sequence). The CDR3 is made up of 12 amino acids. Unmatched junction bases numbered 5, after V lost 6 bases and J lost 6 bases. For the CDR3, the DNA is TGTGCCAGTAGCATGACAGGGATCGAGCAGTACTTC. Translation: CASSMTGIEQYF.

The CDR3 DNA reads as TGTGCCAGCAGCTTGGGCGGTGACAGGGACGGCTATGGCTACACCTTC. It yields the protein CASSLGGDRDGYGYTF. The chain carries TRBV11-1 and TRBJ1-2; 7 bases are shared with TRBD1. Germline V gives CDR1 SGHAT, CDR2 FQDESV (reference sequence). The CDR3 totals 16 residues. V was clipped by 3 bases and J by 4 bases; unmatched bases: 11. Full variable domain (rest looked up from reference TRBV11-1 and TRBJ1-2): EAEVAQSPRYKITEKSQAVAFWCDPISGHATLYWYRQILGQGPELLVQFQDESVVDDSQLPKDRFSAERLKGVDSTLKIQPAELGDSAMYLCASSLGGDRDGYGYTFGSGTRLTVV.

The chain joins TRBV12-3 or TRBV12-4 to TRBJ1-5; D remains unclear. Between the trimmed V and J ends, which lost 1 base and 9 bases, there was a span of 10 bases. The CDR3 contains 13 residues. CDR3 loop: CASSLGGGRPQHF. The CDR3 DNA sequence: TGTGCCAGCAGTTTAGGGGGAGGGAGGCCCCAGCATTTT.

The CDR3 is CASSAGTGRGEQFF. The CDR3 DNA reads TGTGCCAGCAGTGCCGGGACAGGGAGAGGTGAGCAGTTCTTC. The chain joins TRBV2 to TRBJ2-1; 9 nucleotides match TRBD1. Trimming cost V 4 bases and J 9 bases; bases outside gene matches: 7. Germline CDR1 reads SNHLY; CDR2 reads FYNNEI. The CDR3 covers 14 residues.

The chain is built from TRBV20-1 and TRBJ2-2; no firm D call. CDR3 length: 10 residues. Germline CDR1 reads DFQATT; CDR2 reads SNEGSKA (reference sequence). V gave up 6 bases and J gave up 7 bases, with 6 bases separating them. CDR3 region: CSATDGELFF. The CDR3 nucleotides are TGCAGTGCGACGGACGGGGAGCTGTTTTTT.

The chain employs TRBV7-2 and TRBJ2-7, with TRBD2 identical over 10 bases. Germline-derived CDR1 and CDR2 are SGHTA and FQGNSA. CDR3 size: 15 residues. The J segment lost 1 base and the V segment lost 3 bases, leaving 3 bases of the junction unmatched. The CDR3 sequence: CASSLTSGLSYEQYF. The DNA of the CDR3 is TGTGCCAGCAGCTTGACTAGCGGGCTTTCCTACGAGCAGTACTTC.

This CDR3 reads CATRSPKSQYF. CDR3 nucleotide sequence: TGTGCCACCCGCTCGCCGAAGTCGCAGTATTTT. The chain is built from TRBV27 and TRBJ2-3; D not certain. This CDR3 region has 11 residues. Trimming took off 10 bases at V and 10 bases at J, with 15 bases between the two ends. The germline gives CDR1 MNHEY, CDR2 SMNVEV (reference sequence).

The chain carries TRBV3-1 (or the pseudogene TRBV3-2) and TRBJ1-2; possible D gene TRBD1, 5 bases. The CDR3 contains 11 residues. V was trimmed by 3 bases and J by 6 bases, leaving 5 bases between them. From germline, CDR1 is LGHDT and CDR2 YNNKEL (reference sequence). The CDR3 bases are TGTGCCAGCAGCCAGGGACATGGCTACACCTTC. Translation gives CASSQGHGYTF.

This chain links TRBV5-4 with TRBJ1-2; TRBD1 aligns across 10 bases. Trimming removed 4 bases from V and 2 bases from J; junction bases left unmatched: 5. CDR3 length: 15 residues. Germline-derived CDR1 and CDR2 are SGHNT and YYREEE (reference sequence). CDR3 sequence (DNA): TGTGCCAGCAGCCAGGGGACAGGGGACAACTATGGCTACACCTTC. Translation: CASSQGTGDNYGYTF.

V gene TRBV5-4 combines with J gene TRBJ2-7; tentatively, D is TRBD2 (5 bases). The V gene lost 2 bases and the J gene lost 3 bases, with 9 bases spanning the gap. The CDR3 sequence is 13 residues long. Per the germline V gene, CDR1 is SGHNT and CDR2 is YYREEE (reference sequence). Written as DNA, the CDR3 is TGTGCCAGCAGCTTAGGAAGCGGCTACGAGCAGTACTTC. It encodes CASSLGSGYEQYF. Filled out from reference TRBV5-4 and TRBJ2-7, the complete variable domain reads ETGVTQSPTHLIKTRGQQVTLRCSSQSGHNTVSWYQQALGQGPQFIFQYYREEENGRGNFPPRFSGLQFPNYSSELNVNALELDDSALYLCASSLGSGYEQYFGPGTRLTVT.